The 28 T cell receptor beta chains below come from one sample, sequenced in a study of Graves' ophthalmopathy and Graves' hyperthyroidism. Amplification from RNA transcripts yielded the TCR beta CDR3 regions. First-round RT-PCR used HTBI primers; second-round multiplex PCR followed. TCRdb ran MiXCR on the multiplex PCR reads and lists one entry per CDR3 protein. The sample has 400,000 or so distinct CDR3 sequences; roughly a sixth are singletons. Sequences were obtained from peripheral blood. The receptors were sampled from an adult woman with stable Graves' hyperthyroidism.

This clonotype was seen repeatedly, ten times or more. The rearrangement joins TRBV4-1 to TRBJ1-5; maybe TRBD1 (6 bases). The germline V gene has CDR1 MGHRA and CDR2 YSYEKL. The CDR3 runs 17 residues. The V gene lost 1 base and the J gene lost 1 base, with 14 bases spanning the gap. CDR3 DNA: TGCGCCAGCAGCCAAGTCGAGCACGGACAGAGCAATCAGCCCCAGCATTTT. Amino acids: CASSQVEHGQSNQPQHF.

The V and J genes are TRBV5-1 and TRBJ1-2; D is possibly TRBD1 (6 bases). V was clipped by 4 bases and J by 1 base, with 11 bases between them. This CDR3 has 14 amino acids. CDR1 and CDR2 (germline): SGHRS, YFSETQ. The CDR3 is CASSLDRLNYGYTF. For the CDR3, the DNA is TGCGCCAGCAGCCTAGACAGGCTTAACTATGGCTACACCTTC.

This clonotype has only a few counts. The chain couples TRBV5-5 to TRBJ2-7, with TRBD1 matching over 9 bases. J was trimmed by 9 bases and V by 3 bases; bases with no gene match: 4. Germline loops: CDR1 SGHKS, CDR2 YYEKEE (reference sequence). There are 12 residues in the CDR3. The chain's CDR3 is CASSSDRGSQYF. CDR3 in DNA: TGTGCCAGCAGCTCCGACAGGGGGTCGCAGTACTTC.

Ten or more counts support this clonotype. The rearrangement links TRBV12-3 or TRBV12-4 to TRBJ2-5, with 7 bases identical to TRBD2. The CDR3 contains 13 residues. V dropped 9 bases and J dropped 4; count of bases not matched to a gene: 8. The CDR3 protein is CASQRDSGETQYF. Written as DNA, the CDR3 is TGTGCCAGTCAGCGGGATAGCGGAGAGACCCAGTACTTC.

This clonotype was counted at least ten times. The chain employs TRBV29-1 and TRBJ1-1; 8 bases map to TRBD1. Germline V gene sequence: CDR1 SQVTM, CDR2 ANQGSEA. The CDR3 loop spans 14 amino acids. V lost 6 bases, J lost 7 bases, and 13 bases stayed unmatched. The CDR3 region is CSVKDRGRFGEAFF. CDR3 nucleotide sequence: TGCAGCGTCAAAGACAGGGGAAGGTTCGGTGAAGCTTTCTTT.

This clonotype occurred many times. The chain has TRBV28 and TRBJ2-5; D gene uncertain. This CDR3 contains 13 residues. Germline-derived CDR1 and CDR2 are MDHEN and SYDVKM. The V and J ends lost 8 bases and 2 bases respectively, with 12 bases between them. CDR3 protein: CASGFSLQETQYF. CDR3 bases: TGTGCCAGCGGGTTCTCCTTGCAAGAGACCCAGTACTTC.

The chain uses TRBV20-1 and TRBJ1-3; D is possibly TRBD1 (5 bases). Trimming pared 7 bases from V and 5 bases from J, leaving 15 bases between. The CDR3 is made up of 13 amino acids. CDR1 and CDR2 from the germline V gene are DFQATT and SNEGSKA (reference sequence). CDR3 sequence: CSVRNQGRNTIYF. For the CDR3, the DNA is TGCAGTGTCAGGAACCAGGGAAGAAACACCATATATTTT.

This clonotype was recorded a few times. A junction end diverges from the germline sequence, so it may reflect a read error. J is TRBJ1-1 and V is TRBV6-5; D uncertain. Germline lookup yields CDR1 MNHEY and CDR2 SVGAGI. This CDR3 spans 15 amino acids. CDR3 loop: CASSYSPHGYTDAFF. The CDR3 DNA follows: TGTGCCAGCAGTTACTCCCCCCATGGGTACACTGATGCTTTCTTT.

This clonotype was detected many times. This rearrangement joins TRBV20-1 to TRBJ1-5; unclear D gene. V lost 1 base, J lost 0 bases, and 10 bases lay in between. In germline, CDR1 is DFQATT, CDR2 SNEGSKA (reference sequence). The CDR3 has 15 amino acids. CDR3 amino acids: CSARGRSNSNQPQHF. The DNA for the CDR3 is TGCAGTGCTAGAGGGAGGAGCAATAGCAATCAGCCCCAGCATTTT.

Ten or more counts support this clonotype. The rearrangement links TRBV12-3 or TRBV12-4 to TRBJ2-7, with a possible D match to TRBD1 (6 bases). Between the trimmed V and J ends, which lost 3 bases and 2 bases, there was a span of 14 bases. The CDR3 contains 15 residues. The CDR3 here is CASSFPEQGTYEQYF. For the CDR3, the DNA is TGTGCCAGCAGTTTTCCCGAGCAGGGGACCTACGAGCAGTACTTC.

This clonotype was found many times. DNA for the CDR3: TGTGCCAGCAGCTTACCTAGCGGGAGGAGCTCCTACGAGCAGTACTTC. Protein product: CASSLPSGRSSYEQYF. This chain joins TRBV11-1 and TRBJ2-7; 11 bases map to TRBD2. The trim removed 2 bases at V and 0 bases at J, leaving 3 bases unmatched. The CDR3 is 16 residues long. In germline, CDR1 is SGHAT, CDR2 FQDESV (reference sequence).

In its sample, this clonotype was seen many times. The V and J genes are TRBV12-3 or TRBV12-4 and TRBJ2-4; 7 bases agree with TRBD2. The CDR3 contains 18 residues. The junction had 20 bases not matched to a gene; V was cut back by 6 bases and J by 6 bases. The DNA for the CDR3 is TGTGCCAGCAGCGCACAGACCAAACTAGCGCGACCAAGAAACATTCAGTACTTC. Translation: CASSAQTKLARPRNIQYF.

Many counts were recorded for this clonotype. The chain recombines TRBV20-1 with TRBJ2-5; the D is unclear. The germline V and J ends were trimmed by 1 base and 5 bases, with 8 bases remaining between them. The CDR3 sequence is 12 residues long. Germline CDR1 and CDR2: DFQATT and SNEGSKA (reference sequence). CDR3 residues: CSARVGGETQYF. For the CDR3, the DNA is TGCAGTGCTAGAGTGGGTGGGGAGACCCAGTACTTC.

This chain connects TRBV18 to TRBJ2-7, with 8 positions matching TRBD2. V lost 0 bases to trimming and J lost 0 bases; unmatched junction nucleotides: 7. The CDR3 has 17 amino acids. Germline CDR1 is KGHSH and CDR2 is LQKENI. This CDR3 reads CASSPPSALAGSYEQYF. CDR3 in DNA: TGTGCCAGCTCACCACCGTCTGCTCTAGCGGGCTCCTACGAGCAGTACTTC.

This clonotype was recorded many times. The chain joins TRBV7-9 to TRBJ2-4; D is tentatively TRBD1 or TRBD2 (5 bases each). CDR3 size: 17 residues. Trimming left V 4 bases short and J 2 bases short, with 18 bases between. CDR1 SEHNR and CDR2 FQNEAQ come from the germline V gene (reference sequence). In DNA form, the CDR3 reads TGTGCCAGCAGCTCACTTTTTGTGGGGGATACCAAAAACATTCAGTACTTC. Its protein is CASSSLFVGDTKNIQYF.

V gene TRBV11-3 combines with J gene TRBJ1-3; 7 nucleotides match TRBD1. The V gene's germline CDR1 is SGHNT and CDR2 YENEEA. CDR3 size: 13 residues. V lost 4 bases to trimming and J lost 8 bases; unmatched junction nucleotides: 5. CDR3 residues: CASSSDQGDTIYF. The CDR3 DNA reads as TGTGCCAGCAGCTCGGATCAGGGGGACACCATATATTTT.

This clonotype was observed once. CDR3 in DNA: TGTGCCAGCGCCGGTGGAAACACCATATATTTT. Protein product: CASAGGNTIYF. The J gene is TRBJ1-3, the V gene TRBV25-1; D is uncertain. The CDR3 contains 11 residues. Germline CDR1 MGHDK, CDR2 SYGVNS. Trimming removed 8 bases at V and 3 bases at J, with 5 bases between.

The rearrangement links TRBV3-1 to TRBJ2-2; 7 positions agree with TRBD2. Germline V gives CDR1 LGHDT, CDR2 YNNKEL (reference sequence). V lost 5 bases and J lost 4; bases outside the gene matches: 10. This CDR3 spans 16 amino acids. The CDR3 nucleotides read TGTGCCAGCAGCGATACCGGGACTATCGCCACCGGGGAGCTGTTTTTT. It is translated as CASSDTGTIATGELFF.

In DNA form, the CDR3 reads TGCGCCAGCAGTCAAACGGGACAGGGGGTAATCGAGCAGTACTTC. The encoded protein is CASSQTGQGVIEQYF. This sequence joins TRBV4-1 and TRBJ2-7; 11 nucleotides line up with TRBD1. The CDR3 has 15 amino acids. Germline V gene sequence: CDR1 MGHRA, CDR2 YSYEKL. V shed 6 bases and J 6 bases; nucleotides not matched to a gene: 10.

This clonotype was counted at least ten times. Mismatch with germline at one junction end may stem from a read error. V and J are TRBV29-1 and TRBJ1-1; TRBD1 matches 9 bases. The CDR3 spans 13 residues. CDR1 is SQVTM, CDR2 ANQGSEA, per germline. This CDR3 reads CSASGQGNTEASF. CDR3 DNA sequence: TGCAGCGCATCGGGACAGGGTAACACTGAAGCTTCCTTT.

V and J are TRBV2 and TRBJ1-5; D possibly corresponds to TRBD1 (6 bases). The CDR3 runs 14 residues. Between the trimmed V and J ends, which lost 4 bases and 7 bases, there was a span of 14 bases. Germline CDR1 SNHLY, CDR2 FYNNEI. CDR3 DNA: TGTGCCAGCAGTGGTTCCAGGGGTACACAGCCCCAGCATTTT. This encodes CASSGSRGTQPQHF.

In this sample, this clonotype turned up many times. The CDR3 nucleotides read TGTGCTACTAGGGTCTTCGGCTACGAGCAGTACTTC. Protein sequence: CATRVFGYEQYF. V usage is TRBV11-2 and J usage is TRBJ2-7, with D possibly matching TRBD2 (5 bases). This CDR3 contains 12 residues. Per the germline V gene, CDR1 is SGHAT and CDR2 is FQNNGV.

This clonotype was seen ten or more times. The genes are TRBV20-1 and TRBJ2-7, with D hard to call. Trimming took 6 bases from V and 0 from J, leaving 9 bases between them. From germline, CDR1 is DFQATT and CDR2 SNEGSKA (reference sequence). The CDR3 covers 12 residues. The CDR3 is CSALRSSYEQYF. The CDR3 DNA is TGCAGTGCCCTGAGGAGCTCCTACGAGCAGTACTTC.

The chain joins TRBV20-1 to TRBJ2-5; D gene ambiguous. V was shortened by 3 bases and J by 2 bases, with 13 bases between the two germline ends. Per germline, CDR1 DFQATT and CDR2 SNEGSKA (reference sequence). This CDR3 spans 14 amino acids. The chain's CDR3 is CSARIPERQETQYF. CDR3 in DNA: TGCAGTGCTAGGATCCCAGAGCGTCAAGAGACCCAGTACTTC.

This clonotype has at least ten counts. The V gene is TRBV3-1, the J gene TRBJ1-2, with a possible D match to TRBD1 (6 bases). Germline V lookup: CDR1 LGHDT, CDR2 YNNKEL (reference sequence). The CDR3 runs 16 residues. V was pared by 2 bases and J by 5 bases, with 18 bases between. CDR3 in amino acids: CASSQTWGPASYGYTF. The CDR3 region has the DNA TGTGCCAGCAGCCAAACCTGGGGGCCAGCCAGTTATGGCTACACCTTC.

This clonotype was picked up many times. The chain couples TRBV30 to TRBJ2-7, with D unclear. CDR3 length: 12 amino acids. Germline V gene data show CDR1 as GTSNPN and CDR2 as SVGIG (reference sequence). Trimming pared 3 bases from V and 6 bases from J, leaving 12 bases between. The CDR3, as DNA: TGTGCCTGGAGCTTGGAGTTTTCCGAGCAGTACTTC. Protein sequence: CAWSLEFSEQYF. Combining the CDR3 with reference TRBV30 and TRBJ2-7 gives the whole variable domain SQTIHQWPATLVQPVGSPLSLECTVEGTSNPNLYWYRQAAGRGLQLLFYSVGIGQISSEVPQNLSASRPQDRQFILSSKKLLLSDSGFYLCAWSLEFSEQYFGPGTRLTVT.

This chain joins TRBV12-3 or TRBV12-4 and TRBJ2-2; D is ambiguous. Trimming left V 3 bases short and J 4 bases short, with 12 bases between. This CDR3 is built from 15 residues. CDR3 in amino acids: CASSFNGPVTGELFF. The CDR3 nucleotides read TGTGCCAGCAGTTTTAATGGACCCGTCACCGGGGAGCTGTTTTTT.

This clonotype was seen repeatedly, ten times or more. The gene calls are TRBV10-2 and TRBJ2-7; perhaps TRBD1 as D (6 bases). Germline CDR1 reads WSHSY; CDR2 reads SAAADI. V lost 5 bases and J 7 bases, leaving 9 bases between the germline ends. The CDR3 loop spans 11 amino acids. CDR3 in DNA: TGCGCCAGCAGTCATACAGGGGAGCAGTACTTC. It specifies CASSHTGEQYF.